One sample yielded the 25 T cell receptor beta chains listed below, sequenced in a study of naive and memory T cell subsets. The library had UMIs added by 3' ligation of an oligonucleotide to TCR cDNA. Ligated cDNA underwent four rounds of PCR with nested alpha and beta constant region primers and SP2. MiXCR, applied by TCRdb to the 5' RACE reads, yields one record per CDR3 protein. There are 50,000 to 65,000 distinct CDR3 sequences in the sample; 6% to 8.5% occur only once, and approximately 9.4% lies in the top ten. All receptors come from a female donor in good health.

This clonotype was observed a handful of times. The J gene is TRBJ2-2, the V gene TRBV2, with 8 nucleotides matching TRBD1. The CDR3 extends over 17 amino acids. Germline V gene sequence: CDR1 SNHLY, CDR2 FYNNEI. V gave up 2 bases and J gave up 5 bases; unmatched junction bases: 10. The CDR3 DNA reads TGTGCCAGCAGTGAACCCCGGGACAGGCTACAGACCGGGGAGCTGTTTTTT. Translating it yields CASSEPRDRLQTGELFF.

This clonotype has just a few counts. V is TRBV29-1 and J is TRBJ2-3, with 8 bases lining up with TRBD2. The germline V gene has CDR1 SQVTM and CDR2 ANQGSEA. The CDR3 runs 13 residues. The CDR3 spells CTTTSASTDTQYF. The CDR3 region has the DNA TGCACCACGACTAGCGCTAGCACAGATACGCAGTATTTT.

The chain links TRBV15 to TRBJ2-2; possibly TRBD1 for D (6 bases). V was clipped by 4 bases and J by 0 bases, with 12 bases between them. The CDR3 has 16 amino acids. CDR1 LNHNV and CDR2 YYDKDF come from the germline V gene (reference sequence). The CDR3 protein is CATSKEQGPNTGELFF. The CDR3 bases are TGTGCCACCAGCAAAGAACAGGGCCCGAACACCGGGGAGCTGTTTTTT.

This clonotype was seen once. A much bigger clone sits one base away, suggesting this may be a read error. The V and J genes are TRBV6-5 and TRBJ2-7; D is perhaps TRBD2 (5 bases). From germline, CDR1 is MNHEY and CDR2 SVGAGI. This CDR3 has 15 amino acids. With 6 bases removed from V and 4 bases from J, the gap between germline ends came to 19 bases. The CDR3 DNA follows: TGTGCCAGCAGCTCCGAAGGTGCCAGAGGGTACGAGCAGTACTTC. This translates into CASSSEGARGYEQYF.

At least ten counts were recorded for this clonotype. V is TRBV7-9 and J is TRBJ1-1, with TRBD1 as a possible D gene (6 bases). V gave up 6 bases and J gave up 4 bases, with 12 bases separating them. Germline V gene lookup returns CDR1 SEHNR and CDR2 FQNEAQ (reference sequence). CDR3 length: 13 residues. This chain's CDR3 is CASRGGGFTEAFF. DNA for the CDR3: TGTGCCAGCAGGGGAGGGGGGTTCACTGAAGCTTTCTTT.

This clonotype was seen many times. In nucleotides, the CDR3 is TGTGCCTGGAGGCGGACAGGGGGGCCCTATGGCTACACCTTC. Amino acids: CAWRRTGGPYGYTF. The chain couples TRBV30 to TRBJ1-2; 10 bases map to TRBD1. V lost 3 bases to trimming and J lost 4 bases; unmatched junction nucleotides: 5. The CDR3 has 14 amino acids. Germline assignment: CDR1 GTSNPN and CDR2 SVGIG (reference sequence).

The rearrangement joins TRBV12-5 to TRBJ2-4; a weak D match, TRBD1 (5 bases). Germline V gives CDR1 LGHNT, CDR2 FRNRAP. V gave up 0 bases and J gave up 4 bases, with 13 bases separating them. CDR3 size: 16 residues. CDR3: CASGLVLEGVKNIQYF. The CDR3 DNA reads TGTGCTAGTGGTTTGGTATTGGAAGGGGTGAAAAACATTCAGTACTTC.

This clonotype came up many times. The V call is TRBV12-3 or TRBV12-4, the J call TRBJ2-5, with D unclear. The CDR3 sequence is 13 residues long. Between the trimmed V and J ends, which lost 1 base and 5 bases, there was a span of 8 bases. CDR3 DNA sequence: TGTGCCAGCAGTTTAGGTAGCCTGGAGACCCAGTACTTC. This gives the protein CASSLGSLETQYF.

This clonotype was counted ten times or more. The rearrangement links TRBV11-1 to TRBJ2-2; D not certain. V was pared by 1 base and J by 3 bases, with 0 bases between. CDR1 is SGHAT and CDR2 is FQDESV in the germline V gene (reference sequence). This CDR3 spans 12 amino acids. CDR3 nucleotide sequence: TGTGCCAGCAGCTTAGACACCGGGGAGCTGTTTTTT. This sequence encodes CASSLDTGELFF.

This clonotype was picked up many times. This chain connects TRBV11-2 to TRBJ1-1; D not certain. There are 11 residues in the CDR3. The V end lost 7 bases, the J end lost 6 bases, and 9 bases lay between the germline ends. Germline CDR1 is SGHAT and CDR2 is FQNNGV. The CDR3 spells CASNGYSEAFF. DNA of the CDR3: TGTGCCAGCAACGGATATTCTGAAGCTTTCTTT.

This clonotype was picked up many times. This rearrangement joins TRBV7-3 to TRBJ1-1; no clear D gene. CDR1 SGHTA and CDR2 FQGTGA come from the germline V gene. V was shortened by 2 bases and J by 2 bases, with 6 bases between the two germline ends. This CDR3 has 13 residues. The CDR3 bases are TGTGCCAGCAGCTTACAGACAAACACTGAAGCTTTCTTT. This translates into CASSLQTNTEAFF.

This clonotype has only a few counts. The V and J genes are TRBV21-1 and TRBJ1-6; TRBD1 reflects the table's D call only, with no check against the DNA. TRBV21-1 is termed a pseudogene. This CDR3 is built from 20 residues. This CDR3 is CASSTTQGATFGSYNSPLHF. DNA for the CDR3: TGTGCCAGCAGCACCACGCAGGGGGCCACCTTCGGCTCCTATAATTCACCCCTCCACTTT.

This clonotype was detected ten times or more. The V gene is TRBV7-9, the J gene TRBJ2-6; D is undetermined. Germline V gives CDR1 SEHNR, CDR2 FQNEAQ (reference sequence). This CDR3 has 21 residues. The V and J ends lost 5 bases and 0 bases respectively, with 26 bases between them. CDR3 sequence (DNA): TGTGCCAGCAGCCAAACCCTCCGTTTTTCGCTTTTACCCTCTGGGGCCAACGTCCTGACTTTC. This gives the protein CASSQTLRFSLLPSGANVLTF.

In its sample, this clonotype was seen many times. The chain joins TRBV6-2 or TRBV6-3 to TRBJ1-2; D is unclear. From germline, CDR1 is MNHEY and CDR2 SVGEGT. This CDR3 has 13 amino acids. V lost 4 bases and J lost 4, with 10 bases in between. DNA for the CDR3: TGTGCCAGCAGTTTCGGACTGACCTATGGCTACACCTTC. It codes for CASSFGLTYGYTF.

Only a few counts were recorded for this clonotype. The rearrangement joins TRBV6-6 to TRBJ1-2; D is perhaps TRBD1 (6 bases). CDR3 length: 14 residues. Germline V lookup: CDR1 MNHNY, CDR2 SVGAGI (reference sequence). The V gene lost 6 bases and the J gene lost 4 bases, with 15 bases spanning the gap. In DNA form, the CDR3 reads TGTGCCAGCAGGGAAGTAACAGGGAGCTATGGCTACACCTTC. Residues: CASREVTGSYGYTF.

The V gene is TRBV7-2, the J gene TRBJ2-7, with 7 bases lining up with TRBD2. Losses at the gene ends were 1 base for V and 9 bases for J; bases not matched to a gene: 9. This CDR3 region has 14 residues. Germline values: CDR1 SGHTA, CDR2 FQGNSA. CDR3 sequence: CASSLDLAVGGQYF. CDR3 DNA: TGTGCCAGCAGCTTAGATCTAGCGGTGGGGGGGCAGTACTTC.

The rearrangement links TRBV9 to TRBJ1-1; D might be TRBD1 (6 bases). The CDR3 is 18 amino acids. V lost 4 bases and J 5 bases, leaving 27 bases between the germline ends. The germline gives CDR1 SGDLS, CDR2 YYNGEE. The CDR3 DNA is TGTGCCAGCAGCCCGCCCGGCGGGGGCGAAACCGGGATTACTGAAGCTTTCTTT. Amino acids: CASSPPGGGETGITEAFF.

This clonotype was counted many times. This chain connects TRBV4-2 to TRBJ1-3; D gene uncertain. Trimming stripped 2 bases from V and 2 bases from J, with 13 bases between. Germline CDR1 and CDR2: LGHNA and YNFKEQ. This CDR3 spans 16 amino acids. CDR3 sequence: CASSQSGNRAGNTIYF. CDR3 nucleotide sequence: TGTGCCAGCAGCCAATCTGGGAACAGAGCTGGAAACACCATATATTTT.

This clonotype appeared many times. This sequence joins TRBV6-5 and TRBJ2-3, with a weak D call TRBD1 (6 bases). CDR1 and CDR2 from the germline V gene are MNHEY and SVGAGI. The ends were cut back, 1 base at V and 6 bases at J, with 17 bases in the middle. CDR3 size: 16 residues. CDR3 protein: CASSYWRQGLGDTQYF. The DNA for the CDR3 is TGTGCCAGCAGTTACTGGCGTCAGGGGCTTGGGGATACGCAGTATTTT.

This clonotype was picked up many times. V usage is TRBV5-1 and J usage is TRBJ1-1; D possibly corresponds to TRBD1 (6 bases). V lost 5 bases and J lost 4, with 18 bases in between. This CDR3 has 15 amino acids. The germline V gene encodes CDR1 SGHRS and CDR2 YFSETQ. The CDR3 nucleotides are TGCGCCAGCAGACCAATACCTACAGGGATCACTGAAGCTTTCTTT. Amino acids: CASRPIPTGITEAFF.

Ten or more counts support this clonotype. The chain recombines TRBV20-1 with TRBJ1-1, with a tentative D call TRBD1 (6 bases). Germline CDR1 reads DFQATT; CDR2 reads SNEGSKA (reference sequence). This CDR3 spans 12 amino acids. The CDR3 sequence: CSQQRGTYEAFF. Written as DNA, the CDR3 is TGCAGCCAGCAACGTGGGACATATGAAGCTTTCTTT.

This clonotype has ten or more counts. The chain employs TRBV7-2 and TRBJ2-5; 9 nucleotides agree with TRBD2. CDR1 SGHTA and CDR2 FQGNSA come from the germline V gene. This CDR3 contains 15 residues. V shed 3 bases, J shed 1 base, and the junction held 3 bases outside the gene matches. The CDR3: CASSLRGGPQETQYF. As DNA, the CDR3 is TGTGCCAGCAGCTTGCGGGGGGGCCCCCAAGAGACCCAGTACTTC. Full variable domain (outside the CDR3, taken from reference TRBV7-2 and TRBJ2-5): GAGVSQSPSNKVTEKGKDVELRCDPISGHTALYWYRQSLGQGLEFLIYFQGNSAPDKSGLPSDRFSAERTGGSVSTLTIQRTQQEDSAVYLCASSLRGGPQETQYFGPGTRLLVL.

This chain links TRBV5-1 with TRBJ1-5, with D perhaps matching TRBD1 (6 bases). The CDR3 consists of 14 residues. Per the germline V gene, CDR1 is SGHRS and CDR2 is YFSETQ. V gave up 2 bases and J gave up 7 bases, with 13 bases separating them. CDR3 sequence reads: CASSFWGGGQPQHF. In nucleotides, the CDR3 is TGCGCCAGCAGCTTTTGGGGGGGCGGACAGCCCCAGCATTTT.

V is TRBV5-1 and J is TRBJ2-2; possible D gene TRBD2, 5 bases. The CDR3 spans 15 residues. Trimming removed 2 bases at V and 0 bases at J, with 8 bases between. In germline, CDR1 is SGHRS, CDR2 YFSETQ. CDR3 DNA: TGCGCCAGCAGCTTCCGGGGTTCGAACACCGGGGAGCTGTTTTTT. Translated: CASSFRGSNTGELFF.

This clonotype was recorded a few times. The chain is built from TRBV4-2 and TRBJ2-2; D may be TRBD1 or TRBD2 (5 bases each). Trimming left V 1 base short and J 6 bases short, with 12 bases between. The germline V gene has CDR1 LGHNA and CDR2 YNFKEQ. The CDR3 has 15 residues. For the CDR3, the DNA is TGTGCCAGCAGCCAAGTCTTTAGAGGGGCCGGGGAGCTGTTTTTT. Its protein product is CASSQVFRGAGELFF.